This passage covers 20 T cell receptor beta chains from one sample sequenced in a study of blood T cell repertoires in COVID-19. This table comes from immunoSEQ multiplex PCR, and its TCRdb copy is limited to in-frame clones, with some not included. The table includes 200,000 to 250,000 clones, around 78% detected once. Sequencing used peripheral blood. Every receptor here comes from a woman in her seventies with active or convalescent COVID-19.

V usage is TRBV11-2 and J usage is TRBJ2-1; D may be TRBD2 (5 bases). Germline V lookup: CDR1 SGHAT, CDR2 FQNNGV. The CDR3 consists of 13 residues. Deletions cut 0 bases from V and 9 bases from J, with 9 bases between. The CDR3 sequence is CASSLDDYPEQFF. The CDR3 bases are TGTGCCAGCAGCTTAGACGACTACCCTGAGCAGTTCTTC.

The J gene is TRBJ2-7, the V gene TRBV25-1; a weak D match, TRBD1 (5 bases). V gave up 1 base and J gave up 5 bases, with 18 bases separating them. CDR1 is MGHDK and CDR2 is SYGVNS in the germline V gene. CDR3 length: 16 residues. The CDR3 DNA follows: TGTGCCAGCAGTGAATTTAAACCCTCTAGGGGTGACGAGCAGTACTTC. It is translated as CASSEFKPSRGDEQYF.

The gene calls are TRBV28 and TRBJ1-5; D remains unclear. CDR3 length: 14 amino acids. Germline-derived CDR1 and CDR2 are MDHEN and SYDVKM. Trimming pared 2 bases from V and 2 bases from J, leaving 7 bases between. The CDR3 loop reads CASSLNLGNQPQHF. CDR3 coding DNA: TGTGCCAGCAGTTTAAATCTTGGCAATCAGCCCCAGCATTTT.

The chain is built from TRBV3-1 (or the pseudogene TRBV3-2) and TRBJ1-1, with 7 bases lining up with TRBD1. In germline, CDR1 is LGHDT, CDR2 YNNKEL (reference sequence). With 4 bases clipped from V and 1 base from J, the junction kept 3 bases outside the gene matches. The CDR3 loop spans 14 amino acids. The CDR3 reads CASSPWDRNTEAFF. Here the CDR3 DNA reads TGTGCCAGCAGCCCTTGGGACAGGAACACTGAAGCTTTCTTT.

The chain combines TRBV5-4 with TRBJ2-1; 7 bases are shared with TRBD1. The germline V gene encodes CDR1 SGHNT and CDR2 YYREEE (reference sequence). The CDR3 extends over 15 amino acids. J gave up 2 bases and V 5 bases, and 7 bases lay outside the gene matches. This CDR3 is CASSYVGQPYNEQFF. For the CDR3, the DNA is TGTGCCAGCAGTTACGTGGGACAGCCCTACAATGAGCAGTTCTTC. Supplemented by reference TRBV5-4 and TRBJ2-1, the full variable domain reads ETGVTQSPTHLIKTRGQQVTLRCSSQSGHNTVSWYQQALGQGPQFIFQYYREEENGRGNFPPRFSGLQFPNYSSELNVNALELDDSALYLCASSYVGQPYNEQFFGPGTRLTVL.

The V gene is TRBV5-8, the J gene TRBJ1-1, with 8 bases lining up with TRBD1. The CDR3 is 14 residues long. V shed 5 bases, J shed 3 bases, and the junction held 6 bases outside the gene matches. Germline V gene data show CDR1 as SGHTS and CDR2 as YDEGEE. The CDR3 DNA is TGTGCCAGCAGGGACAGGGTGGGGTACACTGAAGCTTTCTTT. This translates into CASRDRVGYTEAFF. The complete variable domain, with remaining parts taken from reference TRBV5-8 and TRBJ1-1, reads EAGVTQSPTHLIKTRGQQATLRCSPISGHTSVYWYQQALGLGLQFLLWYDEGEERNRGNFPPRFSGRQFPNYSSELNVNALELEDSALYLCASRDRVGYTEAFFGQGTRLTVV.

In the case of this clone: This specimen includes other DNA sequences encoding the same CDR3. The CDR3 loop reads CASSPQDRDNSPLHF. DNA of the CDR3: TGTGCCAGCAGCCCCCAGGACAGGGACAATTCACCCCTCCACTTT. This chain joins TRBV28 and TRBJ1-6, with TRBD1 identical over 8 bases. The CDR3 runs to 15 residues. Germline V CDR1 and CDR2: MDHEN, SYDVKM. The V gene end was trimmed by 6 bases and the J gene end by 7 bases; junction bases not matched to a gene: 8.

V gene TRBV10-1 combines with J gene TRBJ2-5; D is possibly TRBD1 (6 bases). The CDR3 is made up of 13 amino acids. Germline lookup yields CDR1 WNHNN and CDR2 SYGVQD (reference sequence). Between the trimmed V and J ends, which lost 5 bases and 3 bases, there was a span of 10 bases. CDR3 region: CASSRTAEETQYF. The DNA of the CDR3 is TGCGCCAGCAGTCGGACAGCTGAAGAGACCCAGTACTTC.

V and J are TRBV6-5 and TRBJ1-5; D might be TRBD1 (6 bases). The CDR3 loop spans 13 amino acids. V was cut by 6 bases and J by 3 bases, with 9 bases left in between. CDR1 is MNHEY, CDR2 SVGAGI, per germline. In DNA, the CDR3 is TGTGCCAGCAGAGGGGACACCAATCAGCCCCAGCATTTT. This translates into CASRGDTNQPQHF.

This clone came up a few times. This sequence joins TRBV7-8 and TRBJ1-4, with D possibly being TRBD1 (6 bases). The germline V and J ends were trimmed by 6 bases and 2 bases, with 10 bases remaining between them. Germline V CDR1 and CDR2: SGHVS, FQNEAQ. CDR3 length equals 14 residues. CDR3 nucleotide sequence: TGTGCCAGCAGGAGGACAGAGACTAATGAAAAACTGTTTTTT. It specifies CASRRTETNEKLFF.

This clone has just one count. J is TRBJ1-1 and V is TRBV5-1; unclear D gene. Germline V gene sequence: CDR1 SGHRS, CDR2 YFSETQ. CDR3 length: 14 residues. Trimming took 8 bases from V and 0 from J, leaving 14 bases between them. CDR3 nucleotides: TGCGCCAGTACCGACAATCCCGTGAACACTGAAGCTTTCTTT. Protein sequence: CASTDNPVNTEAFF.

This chain joins TRBV10-3 and TRBJ2-3, with 10 nucleotides matching TRBD2. This CDR3 is 18 amino acids long. With 10 bases clipped from V and 1 base from J, the junction kept 17 bases outside the gene matches. Germline-derived CDR1 and CDR2 are ENHRY and SYGVKD. The CDR3 DNA is TGTGCCACCGTTTCTCGAGCGGGGGGGGTTCTGGGCACAGATACGCAGTATTTT. Encoded protein: CATVSRAGGVLGTDTQYF.

V usage is TRBV5-4 and J usage is TRBJ2-7, with D possibly TRBD2 on 5 matching bases. The CDR3 loop spans 14 amino acids. Germline loops: CDR1 SGHNT, CDR2 YYREEE (reference sequence). V was shortened by 0 bases and J by 7 bases, with 14 bases between the two germline ends. CDR3 nucleotide sequence: TGTGCCAGCAGCTTGGAAAGCGGAACCACGGAGCAGTACTTC. This gives the protein CASSLESGTTEQYF.

The CDR3 here is CASSDRTSGGREEETQYF. The CDR3 bases are TGTGCCAGCAGCGATCGGACTAGCGGGGGGCGAGAGGAAGAGACCCAGTACTTC. The chain links TRBV9 to TRBJ2-5, with 14 bases aligning to TRBD2. The CDR3 covers 18 residues. CDR1 is SGDLS and CDR2 is YYNGEE in the germline V gene. The V segment lost 3 bases and the J segment 3 bases; nucleotides outside the gene matches: 10.

V usage is TRBV6-5 and J usage is TRBJ1-2; a weak D match, TRBD1 (5 bases). Germline loops: CDR1 MNHEY, CDR2 SVGAGI. CDR3 length: 16 amino acids. Trimming took off 3 bases at V and 0 bases at J, with 14 bases between the two ends. The CDR3 DNA is TGTGCCAGCAGTTATCGCGACAGCCGACCTAACTATGGCTACACCTTC. It encodes CASSYRDSRPNYGYTF.

This chain links TRBV5-1 with TRBJ2-3; a possible D gene is TRBD2 (7 bases). This CDR3 spans 16 amino acids. Germline values: CDR1 SGHRS, CDR2 YFSETQ. Trimming left V 0 bases short and J 1 base short, with 12 bases between. CDR3 residues: CASSLDPGGGTDTQYF. The CDR3 coding sequence is TGCGCCAGCAGCTTGGACCCGGGGGGCGGCACAGATACGCAGTATTTT.

The CDR3 region is CASSYSAGRYGYTF. CDR3 sequence (DNA): TGTGCCAGCAGTTACTCGGCAGGGCGCTATGGCTACACCTTC. The V call is TRBV6-5, the J call TRBJ1-2; possible D gene TRBD1, 5 bases. There are 14 residues in the CDR3. Trimming removed 0 bases from V and 4 bases from J, with 9 bases in between. The germline V gene encodes CDR1 MNHEY and CDR2 SVGAGI.

This chain connects TRBV9 to TRBJ2-2; a possible D gene is TRBD2 (5 bases). The CDR3 has 15 residues. Germline V gives CDR1 SGDLS, CDR2 YYNGEE. Trimming took off 6 bases at V and 2 bases at J, with 14 bases between the two ends. The CDR3 sequence is CASTLRADNTGELFF. CDR3 coding DNA: TGTGCCAGCACCCTGCGAGCGGATAACACCGGGGAGCTGTTTTTT.

The chain links TRBV11-2 to TRBJ2-7, with 9 bases aligning to TRBD1. CDR1 is SGHAT and CDR2 is FQNNGV in the germline V gene. V lost 0 bases, J lost 6 bases, and 9 bases stayed unmatched. CDR3 length: 16 residues. As DNA, the CDR3 is TGTGCCAGCAGCTTAGATCGGGGACAGGGATTTTCCGAGCAGTACTTC. Translation: CASSLDRGQGFSEQYF.

The chain employs TRBV6-5 and TRBJ2-3; D is perhaps TRBD1 (6 bases). Per germline, CDR1 MNHEY and CDR2 SVGAGI. Trimming cost V 8 bases and J 6 bases, with 18 bases left between them. The CDR3 has 14 residues. The CDR3 coding sequence is TGTGCCAGCCGGCGAACAGGGCTCTGGGATACGCAGTATTTT. It codes for CASRRTGLWDTQYF.